This TCR beta chain was observed in a study of blood T cells in healthy people across ages. Of note for this clonotype: No antigen is known for it.

Germline loops: CDR1 SEHNR, CDR2 FQNEAQ (reference sequence). The CDR3 has 15 amino acids. V was clipped by 5 bases and J by 5 bases; unmatched bases: 7. Findings and caveats of the study: Naive T cell percentage strongly correlated with TCR beta diversity.

With a J-beta primer mix and a sample-barcoded 5' primer, a second PCR ran roughly 6 to 11 cycles. A single record per CDR3 protein comes from TCRdb applying MiXCR to the 5' RACE reads. The sample includes roughly 1,500,000 distinct CDR3 sequences, roughly 32% of them seen just once. The sequence was obtained from a woman aged 25 to 39 in good health. V is TRBV7-9 and J is TRBJ2-7; 12 nucleotides line up with TRBD2. The sample consisted of blood. The CDR3 spells CASSRGLAGWNEQYF. CDR3 bases: TGTGCCAGCAGCCGCGGACTAGCGGGATGGAACGAGCAGTACTTC.